This is a list of T cell receptor beta chains from one sample in a study of T-cell reconstitution after alpha-beta-depleted transplantation in children. TCRdb re-analysed the PCR reads in MiXCR, keeping a single row per CDR3 protein. The sample lists tens of thousands of distinct CDR3 sequences; about 5% were seen once. This specimen was PBMCs, mostly from graft donor cells, taken 60 days after TCRalphabeta/CD19-depleted stem cell transplant. The receptors stem from a female patient younger than 10 who had a stem cell transplant for aplastic anemia, so the T cells may come from the graft donor. CDR3s include the opening cysteine and the closing phenylalanine or tryptophan. D genes are given only for firm matches. Some rows mark clone size as missing; the rest say once, few, many or name a class of expanded clone.

v_call: TRBV7-8
d_call: TRBD1
clone_size: NA
j_call: TRBJ2-2
cdr3_aa: CASSSLSRGTGELFF
cdr3_nt: TGTGCCAGCAGCTCTTTATCCAGGGGGACCGGGGAGCTGTTTTTT

v_call: TRBV6-2/TRBV6-3
d_call: TRBD1
clone_size: many
j_call: TRBJ2-5
cdr3_aa: CASSYLPLGQQETQYF
cdr3_nt: TGTGCCAGCAGTTATCTCCCCCTGGGACAGCAAGAGACCCAGTACTTC

v_call: TRBV2
d_call: TRBD2
clone_size: NA
j_call: TRBJ2-5
cdr3_aa: CASSGTSGQETQYF
cdr3_nt: TGTGCCAGCAGTGGGACTAGCGGCCAAGAGACCCAGTACTTC

v_call: TRBV3-1
d_call: NA
clone_size: many
j_call: TRBJ2-5
cdr3_aa: CASSQDLYLVGRETQYF
cdr3_nt: TGTGCCAGCAGCCAAGATCTATACCTAGTGGGGCGAGAGACCCAGTACTTC

v_call: TRBV18
d_call: NA
clone_size: many
j_call: TRBJ1-4
cdr3_aa: CASSPGRNEKLFF
cdr3_nt: TGTGCCAGCTCACCAGGCCGTAATGAAAAACTGTTTTTT

v_call: TRBV2
d_call: NA
clone_size: many
j_call: TRBJ2-5
cdr3_aa: CASELREYQETQYF
cdr3_nt: TGTGCCAGTGAACTAAGGGAGTACCAAGAGACCCAGTACTTC

v_call: TRBV20-1
d_call: NA
clone_size: many
j_call: TRBJ1-1
cdr3_aa: CSARFTEAFF
cdr3_nt: TGCAGTGCTAGATTTACTGAAGCTTTCTTT

v_call: TRBV27
d_call: TRBD2
clone_size: many
j_call: TRBJ2-2
cdr3_aa: CASSRLAGDTGELFF
cdr3_nt: TGTGCCAGCAGTCGACTAGCGGGTGACACCGGGGAGCTGTTTTTT

v_call: TRBV29-1
d_call: NA
clone_size: many
j_call: TRBJ2-5
cdr3_aa: CSVQRSRAETQYF
cdr3_nt: TGCAGCGTCCAGAGGTCGCGAGCCGAGACCCAGTACTTC

v_call: TRBV11-3
d_call: NA
clone_size: few
j_call: TRBJ1-3
cdr3_aa: CASSLLLAHSGNTIYF
cdr3_nt: TGTGCCAGCAGCTTGCTACTGGCACACTCTGGAAACACCATATATTTT

v_call: TRBV7-9
d_call: TRBD2
clone_size: many
j_call: TRBJ2-1
cdr3_aa: CASSLAKAGGEQFF
cdr3_nt: TGTGCCAGCAGCTTAGCGAAAGCGGGAGGAGAGCAGTTCTTC

v_call: TRBV5-1
d_call: TRBD2
clone_size: many
j_call: TRBJ2-3
cdr3_aa: CASGASGGPADTQYF
cdr3_nt: TGCGCCAGCGGGGCTAGCGGGGGGCCCGCAGATACGCAGTATTTT

v_call: TRBV28
d_call: NA
clone_size: many
j_call: TRBJ2-2
cdr3_aa: CASRSWAPAGELFF
cdr3_nt: TGTGCCAGCAGATCCTGGGCGCCGGCCGGGGAGCTGTTTTTT

v_call: TRBV30
d_call: NA
clone_size: few
j_call: TRBJ2-1
cdr3_aa: CAWSKAVPLSYNEQFF
cdr3_nt: TGTGCCTGGAGTAAGGCGGTTCCCCTCTCCTACAATGAGCAGTTCTTC

v_call: TRBV11-2
d_call: TRBD1
clone_size: many
j_call: TRBJ2-7
cdr3_aa: CASSLGTGGYEQYF
cdr3_nt: TGTGCCAGCAGCTTAGGGACAGGGGGCTACGAGCAGTACTTC

v_call: TRBV29-1
d_call: NA
clone_size: many
j_call: TRBJ2-5
cdr3_aa: CSGLWATRETQYF
cdr3_nt: TGCAGCGGCTTATGGGCCACACGGGAGACCCAGTACTTC

v_call: TRBV30
d_call: TRBD2
clone_size: NA
j_call: TRBJ2-1
cdr3_aa: CAWTGLAGVVSYNEQFF
cdr3_nt: TGTGCCTGGACAGGACTAGCGGGAGTTGTGTCCTACAATGAGCAGTTCTTC

v_call: TRBV27
d_call: NA
clone_size: many
j_call: TRBJ2-2
cdr3_aa: CASSLKGGPYTGELFF
cdr3_nt: TGTGCCAGCAGTTTAAAAGGGGGACCTTACACCGGGGAGCTGTTTTTT

v_call: TRBV2
d_call: TRBD1
clone_size: many
j_call: TRBJ2-5
cdr3_aa: CASSGNRGETQYF
cdr3_nt: TGTGCCAGCAGTGGGAACAGGGGCGAGACCCAGTACTTC

v_call: TRBV25-1
d_call: TRBD2
clone_size: many
j_call: TRBJ2-1
cdr3_aa: CASIPGLAGEWVNEQFF
cdr3_nt: TGTGCCAGTATACCGGGACTAGCGGGAGAGTGGGTCAATGAGCAGTTCTTC

v_call: TRBV6-1
d_call: NA
clone_size: few
j_call: TRBJ1-4
cdr3_aa: CASSEGSANEKLFF
cdr3_nt: TGTGCCAGCAGTGAGGGGAGTGCTAATGAAAAACTGTTTTTT

v_call: TRBV5-1
d_call: TRBD1
clone_size: many
j_call: TRBJ1-1
cdr3_aa: CASTFSPSWGGQGTEAFF
cdr3_nt: TGCGCCAGCACCTTTTCACCTTCTTGGGGAGGACAGGGCACTGAAGCTTTCTTT

v_call: TRBV5-1
d_call: TRBD1
clone_size: many
j_call: TRBJ1-1
cdr3_aa: CASSLEPGGWDTEAFF
cdr3_nt: TGCGCCAGCAGCTTGGAACCAGGGGGTTGGGACACTGAAGCTTTCTTT

v_call: TRBV20-1
d_call: NA
clone_size: many
j_call: TRBJ1-2
cdr3_aa: CSASGVRGYTF
cdr3_nt: TGCAGTGCTAGCGGTGTTCGAGGCTACACCTTC

v_call: TRBV7-9
d_call: NA
clone_size: few
j_call: TRBJ1-4
cdr3_aa: CASSPPESEKLFF
cdr3_nt: TGTGCCAGCAGCCCACCCGAAAGTGAAAAACTGTTTTTT

v_call: TRBV19
d_call: TRBD2
clone_size: NA
j_call: TRBJ2-1
cdr3_aa: CASSTYSGSDYWLAGNNEQFF
cdr3_nt: TGTGCCAGTAGTACCTACTCCGGCTCCGACTATTGGCTAGCGGGAAACAATGAGCAGTTCTTC

v_call: TRBV7-2
d_call: NA
clone_size: many
j_call: TRBJ1-4
cdr3_aa: CASSYQEQVNEKLFF
cdr3_nt: TGTGCCAGCAGCTACCAGGAGCAGGTTAATGAAAAACTGTTTTTT

v_call: TRBV27
d_call: TRBD2
clone_size: many
j_call: TRBJ2-3
cdr3_aa: CASSSRTSGRPTDTQYF
cdr3_nt: TGTGCCAGCAGTTCGCGGACTAGCGGGAGACCTACAGATACGCAGTATTTT

v_call: TRBV15
d_call: NA
clone_size: many
j_call: TRBJ2-4
cdr3_aa: CATSGGGFDKNIQYF
cdr3_nt: TGTGCCACCAGCGGAGGGGGATTCGACAAAAACATTCAGTACTTC

v_call: TRBV21-1
d_call: NA
clone_size: few
j_call: TRBJ2-2
cdr3_aa: CASSIHRGSMGPNSNTGELFF
cdr3_nt: TGTGCCAGCAGCATACACAGGGGTAGCATGGGCCCCAACTCTAACACCGGGGAGCTGTTTTTT

v_call: TRBV2
d_call: NA
clone_size: many
j_call: TRBJ2-7
cdr3_aa: CASKGGAVTTYEQYF
cdr3_nt: TGTGCCAGCAAGGGTGGAGCAGTCACAACCTACGAGCAGTACTTC

v_call: TRBV12-3/TRBV12-4
d_call: NA
clone_size: many
j_call: TRBJ2-5
cdr3_aa: CASSSTPRETQYF
cdr3_nt: TGTGCCAGCAGTTCAACCCCGCGGGAGACCCAGTACTTC

v_call: TRBV29-1
d_call: TRBD1
clone_size: many
j_call: TRBJ2-7
cdr3_aa: CSGRDRGTWEQYF
cdr3_nt: TGCAGCGGCCGGGACAGGGGTACATGGGAGCAGTACTTC

v_call: TRBV20-1
d_call: TRBD1
clone_size: many
j_call: TRBJ1-4
cdr3_aa: CSAQQGADEKLFF
cdr3_nt: TGCAGTGCGCAACAGGGGGCCGATGAAAAACTGTTTTTT

v_call: TRBV7-2
d_call: NA
clone_size: many
j_call: TRBJ2-7
cdr3_aa: CASSFGWGSSYEQYF
cdr3_nt: TGTGCCAGCAGCTTCGGGTGGGGGAGCTCCTACGAGCAGTACTTC

v_call: TRBV9
d_call: NA
clone_size: few
j_call: TRBJ2-3
cdr3_aa: CASSPWAGATDTQYF
cdr3_nt: TGTGCCAGCAGCCCGTGGGCGGGGGCCACAGATACGCAGTATTTT

v_call: TRBV29-1
d_call: NA
clone_size: few
j_call: TRBJ1-1
cdr3_aa: CSVTKNTGFTEAFF
cdr3_nt: TGCAGCGTTACAAAGAATACAGGGTTCACTGAAGCTTTCTTT

v_call: TRBV11-3
d_call: TRBD2
clone_size: NA
j_call: TRBJ2-3
cdr3_aa: CASSPGKREDPTDTQYF
cdr3_nt: TGTGCCAGCAGCCCAGGCAAGCGGGAGGACCCCACAGATACGCAGTATTTT

v_call: TRBV7-9
d_call: NA
clone_size: many
j_call: TRBJ1-1
cdr3_aa: CASTFTVGSGTEAFF
cdr3_nt: TGTGCCAGCACCTTCACGGTGGGCTCGGGCACTGAAGCTTTCTTT

v_call: TRBV4-1
d_call: TRBD1
clone_size: many
j_call: TRBJ2-1
cdr3_aa: CASSQTGQGPYNEQFF
cdr3_nt: TGCGCCAGCAGCCAGACGGGACAGGGCCCCTACAATGAGCAGTTCTTC

v_call: TRBV18
d_call: NA
clone_size: few
j_call: TRBJ2-7
cdr3_aa: CASSLTRRGEQYF
cdr3_nt: TGTGCCAGCTCACTTACAAGGAGGGGCGAGCAGTACTTC

v_call: TRBV5-1
d_call: NA
clone_size: many
j_call: TRBJ2-3
cdr3_aa: CASSPQTTLTDTQYF
cdr3_nt: TGCGCCAGCAGCCCCCAGACCACTCTCACAGATACGCAGTATTTT

v_call: TRBV7-2
d_call: NA
clone_size: few
j_call: TRBJ1-4
cdr3_aa: CASSLYRTATNEKLFF
cdr3_nt: TGTGCCAGCAGCTTATACCGGACCGCAACTAATGAAAAACTGTTTTTT

v_call: TRBV27
d_call: NA
clone_size: few
j_call: TRBJ2-3
cdr3_aa: CASLSPPGSTDTQYF
cdr3_nt: TGTGCCAGCTTGAGTCCCCCCGGTAGCACAGATACGCAGTATTTT

v_call: TRBV4-1
d_call: NA
clone_size: many
j_call: TRBJ2-3
cdr3_aa: CASSQVQSWTGTDTQYF
cdr3_nt: TGCGCCAGCAGCCAAGTGCAATCTTGGACAGGCACAGATACGCAGTATTTT

v_call: TRBV15
d_call: TRBD1
clone_size: many
j_call: TRBJ1-4
cdr3_aa: CATSRGQKNEKLFF
cdr3_nt: TGTGCCACCAGCAGGGGACAGAAGAATGAAAAACTGTTTTTT

v_call: TRBV5-1
d_call: TRBD2
clone_size: NA
j_call: TRBJ2-3
cdr3_aa: CASSLAAGLRDAQYF
cdr3_nt: TGCGCCAGCAGCTTGGCAGCGGGGCTTAGAGATGCGCAGTATTTT

v_call: TRBV10-3
d_call: TRBD2
clone_size: many
j_call: TRBJ2-1
cdr3_aa: CAISESWGTSGRASDEQFF
cdr3_nt: TGTGCCATCAGTGAGTCGTGGGGGACTAGCGGGAGGGCCAGCGATGAGCAGTTCTTC

v_call: TRBV3-1
d_call: NA
clone_size: many
j_call: TRBJ2-7
cdr3_aa: CASSLSSAYEQYF
cdr3_nt: TGTGCCAGCAGCCTATCTAGCGCCTACGAGCAGTACTTC

v_call: TRBV5-5
d_call: NA
clone_size: many
j_call: TRBJ2-2
cdr3_aa: CASSLVAGSGELFF
cdr3_nt: TGTGCCAGCAGCTTGGTCGCCGGTTCCGGGGAGCTGTTTTTT

v_call: TRBV19
d_call: NA
clone_size: NA
j_call: TRBJ2-1
cdr3_aa: CASSNGYNEQFF
cdr3_nt: TGTGCCAGTAGTAATGGCTACAATGAGCAGTTCTTC

v_call: TRBV5-1
d_call: TRBD2
clone_size: many
j_call: TRBJ2-1
cdr3_aa: CASSLSGRSNEQFF
cdr3_nt: TGCGCCAGCAGCCTTAGCGGGAGAAGCAATGAGCAGTTCTTC